The following is a T cell receptor (beta chain) sequence with its context. Mismatch with germline at one junction end may stem from a read error. The template was RNA from unsorted bulk tissue. This sample is drawn from a study of tumor and adjacent non-tumor tissue in lung cancer. The wider study: On average, productive TCRbeta reads reached roughly 4 million per sample.

From germline, CDR1 is SQVTM and CDR2 ANQGSEA. This CDR3 is 14 amino acids long. Three rounds of nested PCR, following a modified ARM-PCR protocol, produced the TCRbeta library. TCRdb passed the multiplex PCR reads through MiXCR, listing each CDR3 protein once. The sample lists about 75,000 distinct CDR3 sequences, over 75% occurring once. Material for sequencing was lung tumor tissue. The clonotype was recovered from a woman between 45 and 60 years old with non-small cell lung cancer. This rearrangement joins TRBV29-1 to TRBJ1-3; 10 bases match TRBD1. This chain's CDR3 is CSASGTGARNTTYF. The DNA for the CDR3 is TGCAGCGCATCCGGGACAGGGGCTAGAAATACCACATATTTT.